One sample yielded the 4 T cell receptor beta chains listed below, sequenced in a study of shared clonotypes between healthy human individuals. Naive CD8 cells lacked CD45RO and underwent positive selection for CCR7, leaving out terminally differentiated effector memory CD45RA+ cells. The repertoire was sequenced with immunoSEQ multiplex PCR; TCRdb's copy has only in-frame clones and lacks some. Among roughly 590,000 clones listed, 95% to 96% were seen once. Material for sequencing was naive CD8+ T cells sorted from blood. The receptors derive from a woman in her thirties in good health.

This clone showed up just once. V is TRBV19 and J is TRBJ1-2, with D possibly matching TRBD1 (5 bases). Germline values: CDR1 LNHDA, CDR2 SQIVND (reference sequence). The V gene lost 10 bases and the J gene lost 2 bases, with 14 bases spanning the gap. The CDR3 extends over 13 amino acids. CDR3 residues: CAITQGGNYGYTF. CDR3 nucleotide sequence: TGTGCCATTACTCAGGGAGGAAACTATGGCTACACCTTC.

J is TRBJ2-1 and V is TRBV19; 11 bases align to TRBD2. Germline CDR1 LNHDA, CDR2 SQIVND (reference sequence). There are 17 residues in the CDR3. The V segment lost 1 base and the J segment 0 bases; nucleotides outside the gene matches: 2. The CDR3 here is CASSIGLAGSSYNEQFF. The CDR3 DNA is TGTGCCAGTAGTATAGGACTAGCGGGATCCTCCTACAATGAGCAGTTCTTC.

This clone was recorded only once. The V gene is TRBV28, the J gene TRBJ2-7; possible D gene TRBD1, 6 bases. The CDR3 has 12 amino acids. V was trimmed by 7 bases and J by 4 bases, leaving 11 bases between them. CDR1 MDHEN and CDR2 SYDVKM come from the germline V gene. CDR3 DNA sequence: TGTGCCAGCACGGCAGGGGCGTACGAGCAGTACTTC. It is translated as CASTAGAYEQYF. The variable domain in full, with the rest retrieved from reference TRBV28 and TRBJ2-7, is DVKVTQSSRYLVKRTGEKVFLECVQDMDHENMFWYRQDPGLGLRLIYFSYDVKMKEKGDIPEGYSVSREKKERFSLILESASTNQTSMYLCASTAGAYEQYFGPGTRLTVT.

The J gene is TRBJ1-4, the V gene TRBV6-1; 8 bases map to TRBD1. This CDR3 has 15 residues. Germline-derived CDR1 and CDR2 are MNHNS and SASEGT. V was clipped by 6 bases and J by 0 bases; unmatched bases: 3. CDR3 sequence reads: CASRGQASTNEKLFF. As DNA, the CDR3 is TGTGCCAGCAGGGGACAGGCCTCAACTAATGAAAAACTGTTTTTT.